This is a list of T cell receptor beta chains from one sample in a study of blood T cell repertoires in COVID-19. The repertoire was sequenced with immunoSEQ multiplex PCR; TCRdb's copy has only in-frame clones and lacks some. The table has roughly 250,000 clones, just under 90% seen once. Sequences were obtained from PBMCs or T cells enriched from blood (not recorded which). These receptors were obtained from a man aged 45-60 years who had been exposed to COVID-19. CDR3s include the opening cysteine and the closing phenylalanine or tryptophan. Fields, in order: clone size, D gene, V gene, CDR3 length, J gene, CDR3 DNA, CDR3 protein. The D gene is left open where the match is weak. The size entry is marked missing in some rows and otherwise reads once, few, many or a size class.

clone_size: -
d_call: TRBD2
v_call: TRBV24-1
cdr3_length: 14
j_call: TRBJ2-1
cdr3_nt: TGTGCCACCAGGGGACTAGCGGGAGTTGGTGAGCAGTTCTTC
cdr3_aa: CATRGLAGVGEQFF

clone_size: -
d_call: TRBD1
v_call: TRBV13
cdr3_length: 14
j_call: TRBJ1-2
cdr3_nt: TGTGCCAGCAGCTTCGACAGGGGGACAGGCGGCTACACTTTC
cdr3_aa: CASSFDRGTGGYTF

clone_size: -
d_call: TRBD1
v_call: TRBV6-5
cdr3_length: 15
j_call: TRBJ1-5
cdr3_nt: TGTGCCAGCAGTCGCGACAGGGGGAATGGGCAGCCCCAGCATTTT
cdr3_aa: CASSRDRGNGQPQHF

clone_size: -
d_call: TRBD1
v_call: TRBV7-8
cdr3_length: 17
j_call: TRBJ2-3
cdr3_nt: TGTGCCAGCAGCTCCGGGACAGGGATGGGAGCCACAGATACGCAGTATTTT
cdr3_aa: CASSSGTGMGATDTQYF

clone_size: -
d_call: -
v_call: TRBV3-1/TRBV3-2
cdr3_length: 14
j_call: TRBJ1-2
cdr3_nt: TGTGCCAGCAGCCTCGGGAGGGGAATCTATGGCTACACCTTC
cdr3_aa: CASSLGRGIYGYTF

clone_size: -
d_call: -
v_call: TRBV6-5
cdr3_length: 11
j_call: TRBJ2-1
cdr3_nt: TGTGCCAGCAGGCTGGTCGGGGAGCAGTTCTTC
cdr3_aa: CASRLVGEQFF

clone_size: -
d_call: -
v_call: TRBV29-1
cdr3_length: 12
j_call: TRBJ2-2
cdr3_nt: TGCAGCGCCGGACTGAGAATGGGGGAGCTGTTTTTT
cdr3_aa: CSAGLRMGELFF

clone_size: -
d_call: TRBD1
v_call: TRBV29-1
cdr3_length: 13
j_call: TRBJ2-2
cdr3_nt: TGCAGCGTTGGGACAGGGATGGACGGGGAGCTGTTTTTT
cdr3_aa: CSVGTGMDGELFF

clone_size: -
d_call: -
v_call: TRBV28
cdr3_length: 14
j_call: TRBJ2-2
cdr3_nt: TGTGCCAGCAGTTATCTAGCAAACACCGGGGAGCTGTTTTTT
cdr3_aa: CASSYLANTGELFF

clone_size: -
d_call: -
v_call: TRBV28
cdr3_length: 15
j_call: TRBJ1-2
cdr3_nt: TGTGCCAGCAGCCCTTCGTTTCTGACTTACTATGGCTACACCTTC
cdr3_aa: CASSPSFLTYYGYTF

clone_size: -
d_call: -
v_call: TRBV5-1
cdr3_length: 14
j_call: TRBJ1-3
cdr3_nt: TGCGCCAGCAGCTTGGGAGGCTCTGGAAACACCATATATTTT
cdr3_aa: CASSLGGSGNTIYF

clone_size: once
d_call: TRBD1
v_call: TRBV24-1
cdr3_length: 15
j_call: TRBJ1-2
cdr3_nt: TGTGCCACCAGTGATGCGCGACAGGGGGAGTTTGGCTACACCTTC
cdr3_aa: CATSDARQGEFGYTF

clone_size: -
d_call: TRBD2
v_call: TRBV29-1
cdr3_length: 16
j_call: TRBJ2-3
cdr3_nt: TGCAGCGTTGCCGCTCATAGACTAGCGCGCACAGATACGCAGTATTTT
cdr3_aa: CSVAAHRLARTDTQYF

clone_size: -
d_call: -
v_call: TRBV7-9
cdr3_length: 15
j_call: TRBJ1-4
cdr3_nt: TGTGCCAGCAGTCCCCGGGGGGCAACTAATGAAAAACTGTTTTTT
cdr3_aa: CASSPRGATNEKLFF

clone_size: -
d_call: -
v_call: TRBV9
cdr3_length: 15
j_call: TRBJ2-2
cdr3_nt: TGTGCCAGCAGCGCCTTCCCCCTATACACCGGGGAGCTGTTTTTT
cdr3_aa: CASSAFPLYTGELFF

clone_size: -
d_call: TRBD1
v_call: TRBV24-1
cdr3_length: 15
j_call: TRBJ1-5
cdr3_nt: TGTGCCACCAGTGAGTCGACAGGGAGCCTTCAGCCCCAGCATTTT
cdr3_aa: CATSESTGSLQPQHF

clone_size: -
d_call: -
v_call: TRBV2
cdr3_length: 12
j_call: TRBJ1-5
cdr3_nt: TGTGCCAGCAAAGCGGATTATCAGCCCCAGCATTTT
cdr3_aa: CASKADYQPQHF

clone_size: -
d_call: -
v_call: TRBV11-3
cdr3_length: 13
j_call: TRBJ1-6
cdr3_nt: TGTGCCAGCAGCTTCCTGGGGGGTTCACCCCTCCACTTT
cdr3_aa: CASSFLGGSPLHF

clone_size: -
d_call: TRBD2
v_call: TRBV18
cdr3_length: 18
j_call: TRBJ2-3
cdr3_nt: TGTGCCAGCTCACCAGTCCTAGCGGGAGGTTCTAGCACAGATACGCAGTATTTT
cdr3_aa: CASSPVLAGGSSTDTQYF

clone_size: -
d_call: -
v_call: TRBV4-2
cdr3_length: 14
j_call: TRBJ2-3
cdr3_nt: TGTGCCAGCAGCCAAGAGCCAGCAGGGGATACGCAGTATTTT
cdr3_aa: CASSQEPAGDTQYF

clone_size: -
d_call: -
v_call: TRBV11-3
cdr3_length: 12
j_call: TRBJ1-2
cdr3_nt: TGTGCCAGCAGCGATCCGGGGGAGGGCTACACCTTC
cdr3_aa: CASSDPGEGYTF

clone_size: -
d_call: -
v_call: TRBV11-2
cdr3_length: 15
j_call: TRBJ2-1
cdr3_nt: TGTGCCAGCAGCTTAGGGTTACTAGGGGGGGGTGAGCAGTTCTTC
cdr3_aa: CASSLGLLGGGEQFF

clone_size: once
d_call: -
v_call: TRBV5-4
cdr3_length: 18
j_call: TRBJ1-6
cdr3_nt: TGTGCCAGCAGCTTGGCAATAGGTCCGAGGGACTATAATTCACCCCTCCACTTT
cdr3_aa: CASSLAIGPRDYNSPLHF

clone_size: -
d_call: TRBD1
v_call: TRBV5-1
cdr3_length: 15
j_call: TRBJ2-4
cdr3_nt: TGCGCCAGCAGCTTTCTAGGGCAGGGGGCAAACATTCAGTACTTC
cdr3_aa: CASSFLGQGANIQYF

clone_size: -
d_call: -
v_call: TRBV5-1
cdr3_length: 13
j_call: TRBJ1-2
cdr3_nt: TGCGCCAGCAGCTTGCAAGGGGAGGATGGCTACACCTTC
cdr3_aa: CASSLQGEDGYTF

clone_size: -
d_call: TRBD1
v_call: TRBV11-1
cdr3_length: 14
j_call: TRBJ1-2
cdr3_nt: TGTGCCAGCAGCGAAACGACAGGGTACTATGGCTACACCTTC
cdr3_aa: CASSETTGYYGYTF

clone_size: once
d_call: TRBD1
v_call: TRBV6-5
cdr3_length: 15
j_call: TRBJ1-2
cdr3_nt: TGTGCCAGCAGCTCCCCAAAACAGGGGATTTATGGCTACACCTTC
cdr3_aa: CASSSPKQGIYGYTF

clone_size: -
d_call: -
v_call: TRBV11-3
cdr3_length: 14
j_call: TRBJ1-3
cdr3_nt: TGTGCCAGCAGCTTAGATCCAGCTGGAAACACCATATATTTT
cdr3_aa: CASSLDPAGNTIYF

clone_size: -
d_call: TRBD1
v_call: TRBV4-1
cdr3_length: 15
j_call: TRBJ1-4
cdr3_nt: TGCGCCAGCAGCCAAGATGGACAGGAGTTTGAAAAACTGTTTTTT
cdr3_aa: CASSQDGQEFEKLFF

clone_size: -
d_call: -
v_call: TRBV28
cdr3_length: 14
j_call: TRBJ1-2
cdr3_nt: TGTGCCAGCATTTCTCTAGGACAGAGCTATGGCTACACCTTC
cdr3_aa: CASISLGQSYGYTF

clone_size: few
d_call: -
v_call: TRBV3-1/TRBV3-2
cdr3_length: 15
j_call: TRBJ2-3
cdr3_nt: TGTGCCAGCAGAGAACAGGGTGGGGGCACAGATACGCAGTATTTT
cdr3_aa: CASREQGGGTDTQYF

clone_size: -
d_call: TRBD1
v_call: TRBV2
cdr3_length: 14
j_call: TRBJ1-1
cdr3_nt: TGTGCCAGCACACGCGACAGGGCGAACACTGAAGCTTTCTTT
cdr3_aa: CASTRDRANTEAFF

clone_size: -
d_call: TRBD1
v_call: TRBV10-3
cdr3_length: 15
j_call: TRBJ2-3
cdr3_nt: TGTGCCATCAGTGACCGGGACAGCCCCACAGATACGCAGTATTTT
cdr3_aa: CAISDRDSPTDTQYF

clone_size: -
d_call: -
v_call: TRBV7-8
cdr3_length: 17
j_call: TRBJ2-1
cdr3_nt: TGTGCCAGCAGCTTAGTCGGGTCAGGGGTCTCCTACAATGAGCAGTTCTTC
cdr3_aa: CASSLVGSGVSYNEQFF